The 12 T cell receptor beta chains below come from one sample, sequenced in a study of breast tumors, draining lymph nodes, adjacent tissues. TCRdb processed the multiplex PCR reads anew with MiXCR; each CDR3 protein has one entry. Here the sample spans 66,000 or so distinct CDR3 sequences, 40% to 45% being singletons. Sequencing was performed on breast tumor tissue. The receptors originated from a female donor with breast cancer. Some clones in this sample may be carry-over from other donors' samples.

This clonotype appeared many times. V and J are TRBV12-5 and TRBJ2-6; 8 bases fit TRBD2. With V trimmed by 2 bases and J by 0 bases, 15 bases remained unmatched. Germline loops: CDR1 LGHNT, CDR2 FRNRAP. The CDR3 is made up of 21 amino acids. In DNA, the CDR3 is TGTGCTAGTGGTTTGTTCCTCCCGGGGGGGCCTTCCACCTCTGGGGCCAACGTCCTGACTTTC. Translation gives CASGLFLPGGPSTSGANVLTF.

This rearrangement joins TRBV7-3 to TRBJ1-4, with D possibly TRBD1 on 5 matching bases. This CDR3 has 17 residues. Trimming removed 5 bases at V and 6 bases at J, with 22 bases between. Germline V gene lookup returns CDR1 SGHTA and CDR2 FQGTGA. CDR3 sequence: CASSLVPGRGGDEKLFF. CDR3 nucleotide sequence: TGTGCCAGCAGCCTCGTCCCGGGACGGGGGGGGGATGAAAAACTGTTTTTT.

CDR3 sequence reads: CASSPSTSGRAGETQYF. CDR3 in DNA: TGTGCCAGCAGCCCCTCGACTAGCGGGAGGGCCGGGGAGACCCAGTACTTC. V gene TRBV7-9 combines with J gene TRBJ2-5; 14 bases fit TRBD2. The CDR3 sequence is 17 residues long. Germline assignment: CDR1 SEHNR and CDR2 FQNEAQ (reference sequence). After removal of 5 bases from V and 5 bases from J, the junction contained 10 bases not matched to a gene. Complete variable domain (other parts from reference TRBV7-9 and TRBJ2-5): DTGVSQNPRHKITKRGQNVTFRCDPISEHNRLYWYRQTLGQGPEFLTYFQNEAQLEKSRLLSDRFSAERPKGSFSTLEIQRTEQGDSAMYLCASSPSTSGRAGETQYFGPGTRLLVL.

This clonotype showed up many times. The chain uses TRBV29-1 and TRBJ2-5, with D perhaps given as TRBD1 or TRBD2 (5 bases each). CDR1 is SQVTM, CDR2 ANQGSEA, per germline. The CDR3 contains 17 residues. V lost 5 bases and J lost 0, with 22 bases in between. The CDR3 sequence is CSVLIPPGRLYQETQYF. DNA of the CDR3: TGCAGCGTTCTTATACCACCGGGACGGCTGTACCAAGAGACCCAGTACTTC.

This clonotype appeared many times. The rearrangement links TRBV25-1 to TRBJ1-2, with D uncertain. The CDR3 runs 14 residues. Germline V gives CDR1 MGHDK, CDR2 SYGVNS. Trimming took off 2 bases at V and 4 bases at J, with 11 bases between the two ends. The CDR3 reads CASSEGGRVYGYTF. DNA for the CDR3: TGTGCCAGCAGTGAAGGTGGCAGAGTCTATGGCTACACCTTC.

At least ten counts were recorded for this clonotype. CDR3 residues: CASSAQHRGRTDTQYF. CDR3 in DNA: TGTGCCAGCAGCGCCCAGCACAGGGGACGCACAGATACGCAGTATTTT. This chain links TRBV9 with TRBJ2-3; TRBD1 matches at 7 bases. The CDR3 is made up of 16 amino acids. Germline V CDR1 and CDR2: SGDLS, YYNGEE. The V segment lost 3 bases and the J segment 1 base; nucleotides outside the gene matches: 8.

The rearrangement links TRBV20-1 to TRBJ2-3, with TRBD2 identical over 8 bases. V lost 6 bases to trimming and J lost 4 bases; unmatched junction nucleotides: 24. Germline CDR1 and CDR2: DFQATT and SNEGSKA (reference sequence). The CDR3 is 19 residues long. In DNA, the CDR3 is TGCAGTGCCGCCGGGACTAGGGAGAGGGTAGCGGGATATTCAGATACGCAGTATTTT. Protein sequence: CSAAGTRERVAGYSDTQYF.

Turning to this clonotype: Since no conserved phenylalanine or tryptophan closes the CDR3, a read error is the likely cause. The limits of the CDR3 on the DNA are not certain, so only TCRdb's listed CDR3 is given. The chain recombines TRBV19 with TRBJ2-1; TRBD1 is the table's D call and was not checked against the DNA. 16 amino acids form the CDR3, both terminal residues included. CDR1 and CDR2 (germline): LNHDA, SQIVND (reference sequence). The CDR3 loop reads CASSNPRDRSYNEQLS.

The chain uses TRBV4-2 and TRBJ2-5, with 10 bases fitting TRBD2. Germline V gene sequence: CDR1 LGHNA, CDR2 YNFKEQ. Trimming at V came to 1 base and at J to 12 bases, leaving 17 bases not matched to a gene. The CDR3 totals 17 residues. CDR3 DNA sequence: TGTGCCAGCAGCCAAGGAAAGAGCGGGGGGGCTTTAAATACCAAGTACTTC. Translated, it gives CASSQGKSGGALNTKYF.

The sample holds one count of this clonotype. The chain uses TRBV5-4 and TRBJ1-2, with a tentative D call TRBD1 (5 bases). CDR1 and CDR2 from the germline V gene are SGHNT and YYREEE (reference sequence). Trimming took off 0 bases at V and 4 bases at J, with 7 bases between the two ends. This CDR3 is 13 amino acids long. The CDR3 nucleotides read TGTGCCAGCAGCTTGGGTGGGGCCTATGGCTACACCTTC. It specifies CASSLGGAYGYTF.

Comments on this clonotype: The junction shows a germline mismatch at one end, possibly a read error. The J gene is TRBJ2-5, the V gene TRBV7-3; possibly TRBD1 or TRBD2 for D (5 bases each). The CDR3 spans 13 residues. Germline V gives CDR1 SGHTA, CDR2 FQGTGA. CDR3 coding DNA: TGTACCAGCAGTACAGGAGGCGCAGAGACCCAGTACTTC. This sequence encodes CTSSTGGAETQYF. The full variable domain, its missing parts supplied by reference TRBV7-3 and TRBJ2-5, is GAGVSQTPSNKVTEKGKYVELRCDPISGHTALYWYRQSLGQGPEFLIYFQGTGAADDSGLPNDRFFAVRPEGSVSTLKIQRTERGDSAVYLCTSSTGGAETQYFGPGTRLLVL.

A note on this clonotype: One base away lies a much larger clone, so this may be a sequencing read error. Because it lacks the conserved phenylalanine or tryptophan at the end, this CDR3 is likely a read error. The rearrangement joins TRBV27 to TRBJ1-5; 9 bases are a match to TRBD1. The V gene's germline CDR1 is MNHEY and CDR2 SMNVEV (reference sequence). The CDR3 sequence is 16 residues long. Trimming removed 5 bases from V and 0 bases from J; junction bases left unmatched: 5. CDR3 in amino acids: CASSRDREYSNQPQHL. CDR3 nucleotide sequence: TGTGCCAGCAGTCGGGACAGGGAGTATAGCAATCAGCCCCAGCATCTT.